This T cell receptor beta chain was documented in a study of T cell changes during pregnancy in multiple sclerosis. TCRdb keeps only in-frame clones here, not all; method: immunoSEQ multiplex PCR. The repertoire has about 70,000 clones, around 90% of them found once; the top ten carry approximately 1.5%. Germline V gene sequence: CDR1 SGHAT, CDR2 FQDESV (reference sequence). CDR3 length equals 15 residues. J gave up 3 bases and V 3 bases, and 2 bases lay outside the gene matches. This sequence was found in a female donor with multiple sclerosis, enrolled in a pregnancy study. The specimen comprised peripheral blood, sampled after pregnancy. The chain joins TRBV11-1 to TRBJ2-1; the match to TRBD2 covers 10 bases. This CDR3 reads CASSLTSGYYNEQFF. In DNA, the CDR3 is TGTGCCAGCAGCTTGACTAGCGGGTACTACAATGAGCAGTTCTTC. The full variable domain, rest sourced from reference TRBV11-1 and TRBJ2-1, is EAEVAQSPRYKITEKSQAVAFWCDPISGHATLYWYRQILGQGPELLVQFQDESVVDDSQLPKDRFSAERLKGVDSTLKIQPAELGDSAMYLCASSLTSGYYNEQFFGPGTRLTVL.